This is a list of T cell receptor beta chains from one sample in a study of T cells in Graves' hyperthyroidism and ophthalmopathy. TCRdb itself ran the multiplex PCR reads through MiXCR, one entry per CDR3 protein. The sample carries about 380,000 distinct CDR3 sequences, 14% recorded once. The sample taken for sequencing was blood. The receptor set was obtained from a woman in her twenties or thirties with Graves' ophthalmopathy. Each CDR3 is given with its conserved first and last residue. Each record gives: V gene, J gene, CDR3 length, D gene, clone size, CDR3 protein, CDR3 DNA. A D gene is named only where the DNA matches it firmly. Expanded clones get a size class; other rows say once, few or many, or leave the size out.

v_gene: TRBV5-4
j_gene: TRBJ1-6
len: 15
d_gene: TRBD1
abundance: few
CDR3aa: CASSPRQGVDSPLHF
CDR3nt: TGTGCCAGCAGCCCCAGACAGGGAGTTGATTCACCCCTCCACTTT

v_gene: TRBV7-9
j_gene: TRBJ2-5
len: 14
d_gene: NA
abundance: many
CDR3aa: CASSLLSGKETQYF
CDR3nt: TGTGCCAGCAGCTTACTCTCTGGGAAGGAGACCCAGTACTTC

v_gene: TRBV7-9
j_gene: TRBJ1-3
len: 15
d_gene: TRBD1
abundance: NA
CDR3aa: CASNHGQGDGNTIYF
CDR3nt: TGTGCCAGCAACCACGGACAGGGTGACGGAAACACCATATATTTT

v_gene: TRBV3-1
j_gene: TRBJ1-1
len: 16
d_gene: NA
abundance: many
CDR3aa: CASSQFDYGRNTEAFF
CDR3nt: TGTGCCAGCAGCCAATTCGATTACGGCCGGAACACTGAAGCTTTCTTT

v_gene: TRBV28
j_gene: TRBJ1-5
len: 16
d_gene: NA
abundance: many
CDR3aa: CASSLFSRHTEQPQHF
CDR3nt: TGTGCCAGCAGTTTATTTTCCAGACACACGGAGCAGCCCCAGCATTTT

v_gene: TRBV30
j_gene: TRBJ2-7
len: 12
d_gene: NA
abundance: many
CDR3aa: CAWSGTSYEQYF
CDR3nt: TGTGCCTGGAGCGGGACCTCCTACGAGCAGTACTTC

v_gene: TRBV24-1
j_gene: TRBJ2-1
len: 20
d_gene: TRBD2
abundance: few
CDR3aa: CATSDLTRLAGIQTYNEQFF
CDR3nt: TGTGCCACCAGTGATTTAACAAGGCTAGCGGGGATCCAAACCTACAATGAGCAGTTCTTC

v_gene: TRBV29-1
j_gene: TRBJ1-4
len: 14
d_gene: NA
abundance: many
CDR3aa: CSVEDAGAGEKLFF
CDR3nt: TGCAGCGTTGAAGATGCAGGGGCTGGCGAAAAACTGTTTTTT

v_gene: TRBV28
j_gene: TRBJ2-2
len: 14
d_gene: NA
abundance: many
CDR3aa: CASRSRVTAGELFF
CDR3nt: TGTGCCTCTAGGAGCAGGGTCACAGCCGGGGAGCTGTTTTTT

v_gene: TRBV5-5
j_gene: TRBJ1-1
len: 15
d_gene: NA
abundance: NA
CDR3aa: CASSAAGGSGTEAFF
CDR3nt: TGCGCCAGCAGCGCCGCGGGGGGGAGCGGCACTGAAGCTTTCTTT

v_gene: TRBV20-1
j_gene: TRBJ2-1
len: 15
d_gene: NA
abundance: few
CDR3aa: CSAREARPGDNEQFF
CDR3nt: TGCAGTGCTAGAGAGGCCCGCCCGGGCGACAATGAGCAGTTCTTC

v_gene: TRBV5-1
j_gene: TRBJ1-1
len: 13
d_gene: NA
abundance: many
CDR3aa: CASCRDKNTEAFF
CDR3nt: TGCGCCAGTTGCCGGGACAAGAACACTGAAGCTTTCTTT

v_gene: TRBV27
j_gene: TRBJ1-5
len: 15
d_gene: NA
abundance: few
CDR3aa: CASSSRGGGYQPQHF
CDR3nt: TGTGCCAGCAGTTCCCGGGGGGGTGGCTATCAGCCCCAGCATTTT

v_gene: TRBV29-1
j_gene: TRBJ2-3
len: 13
d_gene: TRBD1
abundance: many
CDR3aa: CSVARGRGDTQYF
CDR3nt: TGCAGCGTTGCGAGGGGGCGCGGAGATACGCAGTATTTT

v_gene: TRBV5-8
j_gene: TRBJ2-2
len: 15
d_gene: NA
abundance: few
CDR3aa: CASSLAVLNTGELFF
CDR3nt: TGTGCCAGCAGCTTGGCAGTCCTGAACACCGGGGAGCTGTTTTTT

v_gene: TRBV29-1
j_gene: TRBJ2-1
len: 16
d_gene: TRBD2
abundance: many
CDR3aa: CSVVSSGGSSYNEQFF
CDR3nt: TGCAGCGTTGTTTCGAGCGGGGGATCCTCCTACAATGAGCAGTTCTTC

v_gene: TRBV9
j_gene: TRBJ2-2
len: 17
d_gene: TRBD2
abundance: many
CDR3aa: CASSVRLAGANTGELFF
CDR3nt: TGTGCCAGCAGCGTGAGACTAGCGGGGGCGAACACCGGGGAGCTGTTTTTT

v_gene: TRBV29-1
j_gene: TRBJ2-7
len: 17
d_gene: NA
abundance: many
CDR3aa: CSVEDDREGRYPYEQYF
CDR3nt: TGCAGCGTTGAAGATGACCGCGAAGGCAGGTACCCTTACGAGCAGTACTTC

v_gene: TRBV28
j_gene: TRBJ2-1
len: 13
d_gene: NA
abundance: many
CDR3aa: CASSPTTSNEQFF
CDR3nt: TGTGCCAGCAGCCCTACTACTAGCAATGAGCAGTTCTTC

v_gene: TRBV20-1
j_gene: TRBJ2-7
len: 15
d_gene: TRBD1
abundance: many
CDR3aa: CSARDEDRARHEQYF
CDR3nt: TGCAGTGCTAGAGATGAGGACAGGGCACGCCACGAGCAGTACTTC

v_gene: TRBV3-1
j_gene: TRBJ2-7
len: 12
d_gene: NA
abundance: many
CDR3aa: CASSREGGEQYF
CDR3nt: TGTGCCAGCAGCCGGGAAGGCGGCGAGCAGTACTTC

v_gene: TRBV2
j_gene: TRBJ2-3
len: 14
d_gene: NA
abundance: many
CDR3aa: CASSGSAGTDTQYF
CDR3nt: TGTGCCAGCAGTGGGAGCGCTGGCACAGATACGCAGTATTTT

v_gene: TRBV7-8
j_gene: TRBJ1-2
len: 17
d_gene: NA
abundance: many
CDR3aa: CASSPVTRDSFMYGYTF
CDR3nt: TGTGCCAGCAGCCCAGTAACCAGAGACAGCTTCATGTATGGCTACACCTTC

v_gene: TRBV7-2
j_gene: TRBJ2-7
len: 15
d_gene: NA
abundance: many
CDR3aa: CASSLSGTETYEQYF
CDR3nt: TGTGCCAGCAGCTTGTCCGGGACCGAAACCTACGAGCAGTACTTC

v_gene: TRBV12-3/TRBV12-4
j_gene: TRBJ1-2
len: 15
d_gene: NA
abundance: many
CDR3aa: CASIAHGAGRYGYTF
CDR3nt: TGTGCCAGCATCGCCCACGGGGCAGGTCGGTATGGCTACACCTTC

v_gene: TRBV27
j_gene: TRBJ2-1
len: 15
d_gene: TRBD2
abundance: few
CDR3aa: CASRTSPQSYNEQFF
CDR3nt: TGTGCCTCCAGGACTAGCCCCCAATCATACAATGAGCAGTTCTTC

v_gene: TRBV5-4
j_gene: TRBJ2-3
len: 16
d_gene: NA
abundance: few
CDR3aa: CASSLRTLRLDDTQYF
CDR3nt: TGTGCCAGCAGCCTACGGACGCTGCGTTTGGATGATACGCAGTATTTT

v_gene: TRBV5-1
j_gene: TRBJ2-1
len: 16
d_gene: TRBD1
abundance: NA
CDR3aa: CASSSRTGSLYNEQFF
CDR3nt: TGCGCCAGCAGCTCGAGGACAGGGAGCTTATACAATGAGCAGTTCTTC

v_gene: TRBV11-3
j_gene: TRBJ2-3
len: 15
d_gene: NA
abundance: many
CDR3aa: CASSLNSGSTDTQYF
CDR3nt: TGTGCCAGCAGCTTAAATTCAGGTAGCACAGATACGCAGTATTTT

v_gene: TRBV3-1
j_gene: TRBJ2-1
len: 14
d_gene: TRBD2
abundance: many
CDR3aa: CASSRRGGYNEQFF
CDR3nt: TGTGCCAGCAGCCGGCGGGGGGGCTACAATGAGCAGTTCTTC

v_gene: TRBV18
j_gene: TRBJ2-1
len: 14
d_gene: TRBD2
abundance: NA
CDR3aa: CASSLAGGGDEQFF
CDR3nt: TGTGCCAGCTCACTAGCGGGAGGAGGGGATGAGCAGTTCTTC

v_gene: TRBV7-3
j_gene: TRBJ2-2
len: 15
d_gene: TRBD2
abundance: many
CDR3aa: CASSLGLAETGELFF
CDR3nt: TGTGCCAGCAGCTTGGGACTAGCGGAAACCGGGGAGCTGTTTTTT

v_gene: TRBV7-2
j_gene: TRBJ1-6
len: 17
d_gene: NA
abundance: few
CDR3aa: CASSPNRGRSGDSPLHF
CDR3nt: TGTGCCAGCAGCCCAAATAGGGGTCGGTCAGGGGATTCACCCCTCCACTTT

v_gene: TRBV4-2
j_gene: TRBJ2-5
len: 14
d_gene: NA
abundance: many
CDR3aa: CASSQGGVGETQYF
CDR3nt: TGTGCCAGCAGCCAAGGAGGCGTTGGGGAGACCCAGTACTTC

v_gene: TRBV30
j_gene: TRBJ1-5
len: 15
d_gene: NA
abundance: many
CDR3aa: CAWSKMTVVNQPQHF
CDR3nt: TGTGCCTGGAGTAAAATGACAGTGGTCAATCAGCCCCAGCATTTT

v_gene: TRBV29-1
j_gene: TRBJ2-7
len: 12
d_gene: NA
abundance: many
CDR3aa: CSVSDGTYEQYF
CDR3nt: TGCAGCGTCTCGGACGGAACCTACGAGCAGTACTTC

v_gene: TRBV9
j_gene: TRBJ1-4
len: 15
d_gene: NA
abundance: NA
CDR3aa: CASSVGAGYNEKLFF
CDR3nt: TGTGCCAGCAGCGTAGGTGCAGGGTATAATGAAAAACTGTTTTTT

v_gene: TRBV29-1
j_gene: TRBJ1-1
len: 10
d_gene: NA
abundance: many
CDR3aa: CSAYNTEAFF
CDR3nt: TGCAGCGCATACAACACTGAAGCTTTCTTT

v_gene: TRBV27
j_gene: TRBJ1-5
len: 18
d_gene: NA
abundance: many
CDR3aa: CASGGLGEIAHSNQPQHF
CDR3nt: TGTGCCAGCGGAGGACTGGGTGAAATAGCTCATAGCAATCAGCCCCAGCATTTT

v_gene: TRBV12-3/TRBV12-4
j_gene: TRBJ2-1
len: 13
d_gene: NA
abundance: many
CDR3aa: CASSLLLNNEQFF
CDR3nt: TGTGCCAGCAGTTTGTTGTTGAACAATGAGCAGTTCTTC

v_gene: TRBV7-9
j_gene: TRBJ2-2
len: 18
d_gene: TRBD1
abundance: few
CDR3aa: CASSPTDGGQGRSGELFF
CDR3nt: TGTGCCAGCAGCCCGACAGATGGGGGACAGGGTCGGAGCGGGGAGCTGTTTTTT

v_gene: TRBV15
j_gene: TRBJ1-2
len: 15
d_gene: TRBD1
abundance: few
CDR3aa: CATRRTGGKGYGYTF
CDR3nt: TGTGCCACCAGGCGGACAGGGGGCAAGGGCTATGGCTACACCTTC

v_gene: TRBV3-1
j_gene: TRBJ1-2
len: 14
d_gene: TRBD1
abundance: many
CDR3aa: CASSMGTVNYGYTF
CDR3nt: TGTGCCAGCAGCATGGGGACAGTTAACTATGGCTACACCTTC

v_gene: TRBV13
j_gene: TRBJ2-1
len: 13
d_gene: NA
abundance: NA
CDR3aa: CASSLGSVGEQFF
CDR3nt: TGTGCCAGCAGCTTAGGGTCCGTTGGAGAGCAGTTCTTC

v_gene: TRBV12-3/TRBV12-4
j_gene: TRBJ2-7
len: 17
d_gene: TRBD2
abundance: many
CDR3aa: CASSRGTSGLFTYEQYF
CDR3nt: TGTGCCAGCAGCCGGGGGACTAGCGGGCTCTTCACCTACGAGCAGTACTTC

v_gene: TRBV12-3/TRBV12-4
j_gene: TRBJ2-2
len: 14
d_gene: NA
abundance: many
CDR3aa: CASSLGAYTGELFF
CDR3nt: TGTGCCAGCAGTTTAGGGGCGTACACCGGGGAGCTGTTTTTT

v_gene: TRBV11-2
j_gene: TRBJ1-1
len: 13
d_gene: NA
abundance: many
CDR3aa: CASSPRFNTEAFF
CDR3nt: TGTGCCAGCAGCCCCCGGTTCAATACTGAAGCTTTCTTT

v_gene: TRBV29-1
j_gene: TRBJ2-1
len: 15
d_gene: TRBD1
abundance: NA
CDR3aa: CSINRDRALGNEQFF
CDR3nt: TGCAGCATAAACCGGGACAGAGCCTTGGGCAATGAGCAGTTCTTC

v_gene: TRBV10-3
j_gene: TRBJ1-5
len: 13
d_gene: NA
abundance: NA
CDR3aa: CAISENVNQPQHF
CDR3nt: TGTGCCATCAGTGAAAATGTTAATCAGCCCCAGCATTTT

v_gene: TRBV12-3/TRBV12-4
j_gene: TRBJ1-2
len: 19
d_gene: NA
abundance: few
CDR3aa: CASRPRRVSYPYPNYGYTF
CDR3nt: TGTGCCAGCAGGCCACGTAGGGTATCCTACCCTTACCCAAACTATGGCTACACCTTC

v_gene: TRBV4-2
j_gene: TRBJ1-5
len: 16
d_gene: TRBD1
abundance: many
CDR3aa: CASSSRQGGSNQPQHF
CDR3nt: TGTGCCAGCAGCTCGCGACAGGGCGGTAGCAATCAGCCCCAGCATTTT

v_gene: TRBV28
j_gene: TRBJ1-5
len: 13
d_gene: NA
abundance: many
CDR3aa: CASSPVRSQPQHF
CDR3nt: TGTGCCAGCAGCCCAGTGAGGAGTCAGCCCCAGCATTTT

v_gene: TRBV28
j_gene: TRBJ2-7
len: 15
d_gene: TRBD1
abundance: many
CDR3aa: CASRLPGQGTYEQYF
CDR3nt: TGTGCCAGCAGATTACCGGGACAGGGAACCTACGAGCAGTACTTC

v_gene: TRBV4-1
j_gene: TRBJ2-2
len: 18
d_gene: NA
abundance: many
CDR3aa: CASSQETCCLSNTGELFF
CDR3nt: TGCGCCAGCAGCCAAGAAACTTGCTGCCTCTCGAACACCGGGGAGCTGTTTTTT

v_gene: TRBV28
j_gene: TRBJ2-2
len: 18
d_gene: TRBD1
abundance: many
CDR3aa: CASSPGTGVPRDTGELFF
CDR3nt: TGTGCCAGCAGTCCAGGGACAGGGGTACCACGGGACACCGGGGAGCTGTTTTTT

v_gene: TRBV15
j_gene: TRBJ2-1
len: 14
d_gene: TRBD2
abundance: NA
CDR3aa: CATSRAGSGGEVFF
CDR3nt: TGTGCCACCAGCAGAGCGGGTAGCGGGGGGGAAGTGTTCTTC

v_gene: TRBV6-2/TRBV6-3
j_gene: TRBJ1-5
len: 16
d_gene: NA
abundance: many
CDR3aa: CATSKALSYSNQPQHF
CDR3nt: TGTGCCACCTCGAAGGCATTGAGTTATAGCAATCAGCCCCAGCATTTT

v_gene: TRBV11-3
j_gene: TRBJ2-3
len: 15
d_gene: NA
abundance: many
CDR3aa: CASSLPRASTDTQYF
CDR3nt: TGTGCCAGCAGCCTGCCCCGAGCTAGCACAGATACGCAGTATTTT